This T cell receptor beta chain was captured in a study of shared clonotypes between healthy human individuals. V was cut by 4 bases and J by 13 bases, with 13 bases left in between. Per the germline V gene, CDR1 is PRHDT and CDR2 is FYEKMQ (reference sequence). This CDR3 has 12 amino acids. Some clones are missing from TCRdb's copy, which holds only in-frame ones; the method was immunoSEQ multiplex PCR. Altogether approximately 1,000,000 clones are present, around three quarters being singletons, with the ten largest covering over 0.8%. The genes are TRBV13 and TRBJ2-2, with unresolved D. Sequencing was carried out using memory CD4+ T cells from PBMCs. The subset here: CD45RA-negative fraction. This clonotype originated in a man between 18 and 29 years old in good health. Some clones in this sample may be carry-over from other donors' samples. The DNA of the CDR3 is TGTGCCAGCAGCTATTGCCACCTGTGGCTGTTTTTT. Its protein product is CASSYCHLWLFF.